The T cell receptor beta chain described here comes from a study of T cell clonotyping in hematopoietic cell transplantation. In the study overall: Cytoreduction preceded collection of pretransplant recipient samples.

Produced via immunoSEQ multiplex PCR; TCRdb's table is partial and in-frame only. The data contain tens of thousands of clones, under 90% of them seen just once; the ten biggest clones take up under 7%. This sample's time point: recipient sample about 28 days before transplant, after cytoreduction. The V gene's germline CDR1 is GTSNPN and CDR2 SVGIG (reference sequence). Germline trimming cut 4 bases from V and 10 bases from J; bases unmatched to any gene: 11. CDR3 length: 13 residues. Sequenced here: peripheral blood mononuclear cells, sampled before stem cell transplant. This sequence was found in a man aged 55 to 69 with biphenotypic leukemia. Some clones in this sample may be carry-over from other donors' samples. This rearrangement joins TRBV30 to TRBJ1-2, with 8 bases fitting TRBD1. The DNA for the CDR3 is TGTGCCTGGAATCGGGACAGGACTACATCCTACACCTTC. Its translation: CAWNRDRTTSYTF. The variable domain in full, with the rest retrieved from reference TRBV30 and TRBJ1-2, is SQTIHQWPATLVQPVGSPLSLECTVEGTSNPNLYWYRQAAGRGLQLLFYSVGIGQISSEVPQNLSASRPQDRQFILSSKKLLLSDSGFYLCAWNRDRTTSYTFGSGTRLTVV.